These T cell receptor beta chains were read from a single sample in a study of regulatory T cells in long-lasting Graves disease. TCRdb processed the multiplex PCR reads anew with MiXCR; each CDR3 protein has one entry. The data show roughly 500,000 distinct CDR3 sequences, with about 13% seen just once and roughly a tenth held by the top ten. In addition, the sample was reused for a study of T cells in Graves' hyperthyroidism and ophthalmopathy.

The specimen was peripheral blood mononuclear cells (PBMCs), collected at new diagnosis, from a patient treated with antithyroid drugs. Receptor source: a man aged 25 to 45 with Graves disease. CDR3s include the opening cysteine and the closing phenylalanine or tryptophan. The D gene is left open where the match is weak. Rows may omit the clone size; those that give it use once, few, many or a size class.

CDR3 length	D gene	V gene	clone size	J gene	CDR3 protein
16	TRBD2	TRBV9	.	TRBJ2-1	CASSVGAGGPYNEQFF
17	.	TRBV20-1	.	TRBJ1-5	CSARVLGPLGANQPQHF
15	.	TRBV7-2	many	TRBJ2-3	CASSREASHTDTQYF
12	.	TRBV29-1	many	TRBJ1-2	CSVGWQGHGYTF
19	.	TRBV27	.	TRBJ2-6	CASSLYESPGLSGANVLTF
11	.	TRBV5-8	few	TRBJ1-1	CASSLVREAFF
15	.	TRBV4-1	.	TRBJ1-4	CASSQVSGNNEKLFF
15	.	TRBV6-2/TRBV6-3	many	TRBJ1-4	CASRPRGLGNEKLFF
15	.	TRBV11-2	many	TRBJ2-7	CASSLDPGLAYEQYF
13	.	TRBV19	.	TRBJ1-1	CASSPDPGEGAFF
16	TRBD2	TRBV5-5	many	TRBJ2-1	CASSSRTSGSFSEQFF
15	TRBD1	TRBV6-5	few	TRBJ2-1	CASSYSTGNPGEQFF
15	.	TRBV29-1	many	TRBJ1-1	CSVVPQVGPNTEAFF
14	.	TRBV20-1	many	TRBJ2-3	CSATNRMFTDTQYF
14	.	TRBV7-2	.	TRBJ2-1	CASSLTGLDNERFF
15	TRBD2	TRBV2	few	.	CASSGTSGRVGIQYF
15	TRBD1	TRBV4-1	few	TRBJ1-6	CASSRRQGEHSPLHF
12	.	TRBV5-1	many	TRBJ2-7	CASSLVKEEQYF
17	TRBD2	TRBV11-2	many	TRBJ2-2	CASSRGLAGLSTGELFF
16	.	TRBV20-1	many	TRBJ2-4	CSARDPRGLYQNIQYF
13	.	TRBV12-3/TRBV12-4	many	TRBJ2-7	CASRGHHSYEQYF
14	TRBD2	TRBV24-1	many	TRBJ2-5	CATREGGSTETQYF
14	.	TRBV5-1	.	TRBJ2-7	CASSLEPRNYEQYF
16	TRBD1	TRBV20-1	.	TRBJ1-2	CSAAGDRASLNYGYTF
14	TRBD1	TRBV7-9	.	TRBJ2-5	CASSSTTGLETQYF
19	TRBD2	TRBV13	.	TRBJ2-1	CASSRLLAGGRMVGNEQFF
14	TRBD1	TRBV7-2	.	TRBJ1-5	CASRDDRGDQPQHF
15	TRBD2	TRBV7-9	many	TRBJ2-7	CASSSGTSGNYEQYF
16	.	TRBV12-3/TRBV12-4	many	TRBJ2-1	CASSPDGTITYNEQFF
16	TRBD2	TRBV2	many	TRBJ2-2	CASRPGLAGATGELFF
12	.	TRBV5-1	many	TRBJ1-1	CASSPSGTEAFF
16	TRBD2	TRBV24-1	few	TRBJ2-2	CATSGASGRGTGELFF
17	TRBD2	TRBV7-9	.	TRBJ2-1	CASSSWTSGRTYNEQFF
15	TRBD2	TRBV12-3/TRBV12-4	many	TRBJ2-1	CASSTGTRKSYEQFF
19	TRBD2	TRBV5-1	.	TRBJ2-7	CASSLGPGTSGRLSYEQYF
13	.	TRBV11-3	.	TRBJ2-1	CASSFFPFNEQFF
18	TRBD1	TRBV11-2	many	TRBJ1-6	CASSLGQAASSYNSPLHF
15	TRBD2	TRBV18	.	TRBJ2-7	CASSIGTSGTYEQYF
16	TRBD2	TRBV24-1	many	TRBJ2-3	CATSDRASGSRDTQYF
17	.	TRBV27	many	TRBJ1-5	CASSLSLGGVKNQPQHF
13	.	TRBV3-1	.	TRBJ2-7	CASSQERPYEQYF
15	.	TRBV11-1	few	TRBJ2-1	CASSLLSSPYNEQFF
15	TRBD2	TRBV18	.	TRBJ2-1	CASSPGTSECNEQFF
15	.	TRBV5-1	.	TRBJ2-1	CASSFLGEPYNEQFF
15	TRBD1	TRBV9	.	TRBJ1-6	CASSPRQGGNSPLHF
18	.	TRBV7-9	.	TRBJ2-7	CASSRPSDSQGGSYEQYF
17	TRBD1	TRBV20-1	many	TRBJ1-1	CSARDSWDRRPNTEAFF
15	.	TRBV24-1	few	TRBJ2-1	CATTRAGAGGFEQFF
14	.	TRBV5-1	many	TRBJ2-3	CASSLEGAPDTQYF
9	.	TRBV7-9	many	TRBJ2-3	CASKDTQYF
13	.	TRBV12-3/TRBV12-4	many	TRBJ2-1	CASSLDEYNEQFF
12	.	TRBV9	few	TRBJ2-1	CASSEGVNEQFF
15	.	TRBV5-4	.	TRBJ1-1	CASSQTGSRTAEAFF